These 21 T cell receptor beta chains were all obtained from the same sample, sequenced in a study of cytomegalovirus exposure and HLA in healthy donors. Use of 60 Vbeta and 13 Jbeta primers characterized the PCR. The table came from immunoSEQ multiplex PCR; TCRdb's copy has only in-frame clones and leaves some out. This sample has 110,000 or so clones; 67% occur once, and the top ten carry almost 8.5%. Sequencing was carried out using PBMCs. These TCRs come from a man aged 18 to 30 in good health and CMV-seropositive.

The CDR3 reads CASSISVRETQYF. The CDR3 DNA is TGTGCCAGTAGTATTTCCGTCCGGGAGACCCAGTACTTC. The rearrangement uses TRBV19 and TRBJ2-5; D is unclear. This CDR3 region has 13 residues. Trimming left V 3 bases short and J 5 bases short, with 10 bases between. CDR1 is LNHDA, CDR2 SQIVND, per germline (reference sequence).

The chain combines TRBV30 with TRBJ2-7, with D tentatively TRBD1 (6 bases). CDR1 is GTSNPN and CDR2 is SVGIG in the germline V gene (reference sequence). CDR3 size: 14 residues. Trimming pared 0 bases from V and 0 bases from J, leaving 9 bases between. CDR3 coding DNA: TGTGCCTGGAGTGTTCAGGGGACCTCCTACGAGCAGTACTTC. Its protein is CAWSVQGTSYEQYF.

This sequence joins TRBV25-1 and TRBJ2-1; 12 bases map to TRBD2. The junction had 9 bases not matched to a gene; V was cut back by 7 bases and J by 5 bases. The germline V gene encodes CDR1 MGHDK and CDR2 SYGVNS. CDR3 size: 16 residues. The CDR3 here is CASMKLAGGSDNEQFF. The CDR3 nucleotides are TGTGCCAGCATGAAGCTAGCGGGGGGGTCTGACAATGAGCAGTTCTTC.

The CDR3 sequence is CASEGLGTGELFF. CDR3 nucleotides: TGCGCCAGCGAGGGCCTCGGCACCGGGGAGCTGTTTTTT. V and J are TRBV4-1 and TRBJ2-2, with a tentative D call TRBD2 (5 bases). CDR3 length: 13 amino acids. The germline CDR1 and CDR2 sequences are MGHRA and YSYEKL. Trimming cost V 8 bases and J 4 bases, with 11 bases left between them.

This chain joins TRBV13 and TRBJ2-7; possible D gene TRBD2, 6 bases. Trimming cost V 3 bases and J 4 bases, with 13 bases left between them. Germline V gene sequence: CDR1 PRHDT, CDR2 FYEKMQ (reference sequence). The CDR3 runs 14 residues. The CDR3 protein is CASSLGLTIYEQYF. The CDR3 DNA sequence: TGTGCCAGCAGCTTGGGACTTACAATATACGAGCAGTACTTC.

The gene calls are TRBV7-9 and TRBJ1-4; D remains unclear. V was trimmed by 1 base and J by 1 base, leaving 19 bases between them. Germline CDR1 reads SEHNR; CDR2 reads FQNEAQ (reference sequence). This CDR3 contains 19 residues. The CDR3 DNA reads TGTGCCAGCAGCTTAGGCCGCCTTCAGAGGGTGCAAACTAATGAAAAACTGTTTTTT. Amino acids: CASSLGRLQRVQTNEKLFF.

V usage is TRBV19 and J usage is TRBJ1-5, with D perhaps matching TRBD1 (5 bases). Germline V lookup: CDR1 LNHDA, CDR2 SQIVND (reference sequence). The V and J ends lost 5 bases and 10 bases respectively, with 30 bases between them. The CDR3 sequence is 18 residues long. The CDR3 DNA follows: TGTGCCAGTAGTGTCGTTTCGGGGGGGAGGCTAGTGATCGGCCCCCAGCATTTT. It specifies CASSVVSGGRLVIGPQHF. The full variable domain, completed using reference TRBV19 and TRBJ1-5, is DGGITQSPKYLFRKEGQNVTLSCEQNLNHDAMYWYRQDPGQGLRLIYYSQIVNDFQKGDIAEGYSVSREKKESFPLTVTSAQKNPTAFYLCASSVVSGGRLVIGPQHFGDGTRLSIL.

This clone was recorded a few times. The CDR3 DNA sequence: TGTGCCAGCAGCTTAGGTATACAGTCCGATACGCAGTATTTT. Protein sequence: CASSLGIQSDTQYF. This sequence joins TRBV7-6 and TRBJ2-3, with D uncertain. In germline, CDR1 is SGHVS, CDR2 FNYEAQ. The V gene lost 1 base and the J gene lost 6 bases, with 11 bases spanning the gap. The CDR3 is 14 residues long.

The J gene is TRBJ1-5, the V gene TRBV28, with TRBD1 as a possible D gene (5 bases). Trimming pared 6 bases from V and 1 base from J, leaving 13 bases between. Germline V gene data show CDR1 as MDHEN and CDR2 as SYDVKM. There are 15 residues in the CDR3. CDR3 DNA sequence: TGTGCCAGCAGGTTCCCCGACAGCAGCAATCAGCCCCAGCATTTT. This translates into CASRFPDSSNQPQHF.

This chain uses TRBV6-5 with TRBJ2-7, with 7 positions matching TRBD1. The V gene end was trimmed by 5 bases and the J gene end by 6 bases; junction bases not matched to a gene: 7. This CDR3 spans 13 amino acids. Germline values: CDR1 MNHEY, CDR2 SVGAGI. The CDR3 here is CASSPTGVGEQYV. CDR3 nucleotide sequence: TGTGCCAGCAGTCCTACAGGGGTCGGCGAGCAGTACGTC.

The chain combines TRBV2 with TRBJ2-7; D is unresolved. Germline V CDR1 and CDR2: SNHLY, FYNNEI. Trimming took off 7 bases at V and 7 bases at J, with 11 bases between the two ends. The CDR3 runs to 11 residues. The CDR3 DNA reads as TGTGCCAGCACCTCCCTCTCGGAGCAGTACTTC. It yields the protein CASTSLSEQYF.

This chain connects TRBV6-4 to TRBJ2-3; TRBD2 agrees at 9 bases. The CDR3 length is 17 residues. The germline gives CDR1 MRHNA, CDR2 SNTAGT. With V trimmed by 0 bases and J by 2 bases, 6 bases remained unmatched. The CDR3, as DNA: TGTGCCAGCAGTGACTCCGGCGGGGGGGCCTCCACAGATACGCAGTATTTT. Translation: CASSDSGGGASTDTQYF.

This sequence joins TRBV2 and TRBJ1-2; perhaps TRBD1 as D (6 bases). This CDR3 is 12 amino acids long. Trimming took off 11 bases at V and 1 base at J, with 11 bases between the two ends. Germline loops: CDR1 SNHLY, CDR2 FYNNEI. The chain's CDR3 is CACGQSNYGYTF. The CDR3 coding sequence is TGTGCCTGCGGACAGAGTAACTATGGCTACACCTTC.

V gene TRBV4-1 combines with J gene TRBJ2-3; 8 bases match TRBD2. Germline loops: CDR1 MGHRA, CDR2 YSYEKL. The CDR3 extends over 16 amino acids. J lost 5 bases, V lost 3 bases, and 10 bases had no gene match. The CDR3 reads CASSHRGGRREDTQYF. The DNA of the CDR3 is TGCGCCAGCAGCCACCGGGGGGGCAGGCGAGAAGATACGCAGTATTTT.

This clone was counted only a few times. The rearrangement uses TRBV28 and TRBJ1-2; D gene unclear. CDR1 and CDR2 (germline): MDHEN, SYDVKM. CDR3 size: 13 residues. The V end lost 2 bases, the J end lost 8 bases, and 12 bases lay between the germline ends. The chain's CDR3 is CASSLRRVNGYTF. The CDR3 DNA reads as TGTGCCAGCAGTTTAAGGAGGGTGAACGGCTACACCTTC.

This clone came up once. This chain uses TRBV5-1 with TRBJ2-1, with 7 bases lining up with TRBD1. The J segment lost 6 bases and the V segment lost 3 bases, leaving 6 bases of the junction unmatched. CDR3 size: 14 residues. From germline, CDR1 is SGHRS and CDR2 YFSETQ. The CDR3 nucleotides are TGCGCCAGCAGCTACCAGACAGGGCCCAATGAGCAGTTCTTC. It specifies CASSYQTGPNEQFF.

In this sample, this clone turned up once. The chain has TRBV5-1 and TRBJ2-2, with D maybe TRBD1 (5 bases). Germline values: CDR1 SGHRS, CDR2 YFSETQ. There are 17 residues in the CDR3. The V and J ends lost 4 bases and 1 base respectively, with 17 bases between them. The CDR3 coding sequence is TGCGCCAGCAGCCAAAAAATGCTCCAGGGGAACACCGGGGAGCTGTTTTTT. This sequence encodes CASSQKMLQGNTGELFF.

The rearrangement joins TRBV30 to TRBJ2-7, with no clear D. V was shortened by 2 bases and J by 6 bases, with 17 bases between the two germline ends. The CDR3 has 14 amino acids. The germline gives CDR1 GTSNPN, CDR2 SVGIG (reference sequence). The CDR3 DNA follows: TGTGCCTGGAGTTCTCAATACCTTAGTGGCGAGCAGTACTTC. Its protein product is CAWSSQYLSGEQYF.

The rearrangement uses TRBV5-4 and TRBJ2-5, with 8 bases aligning to TRBD1. The CDR3 length is 13 residues. Germline lookup yields CDR1 SGHNT and CDR2 YYREEE (reference sequence). The V and J ends lost 4 bases and 4 bases, in that order; junction bases with no gene match: 3. In DNA form, the CDR3 reads TGTGCCAGCAGCGAAGACAGGGGAGAGACCCAGTACTTC. This codes for CASSEDRGETQYF.

The J gene is TRBJ1-2, the V gene TRBV7-2; no firm D call. CDR1 SGHTA and CDR2 FQGNSA come from the germline V gene. Trimming took 2 bases from V and 5 from J, leaving 9 bases between them. This CDR3 contains 13 residues. CDR3 in DNA: TGTGCCAGCAGCTTAATTGGCGGTTATGGCTACACCTTC. It encodes CASSLIGGYGYTF.

Points on this clone: Other DNA sequences in the sample encode the same CDR3. The J gene is TRBJ2-1, the V gene TRBV4-2, with D possibly being TRBD1 (6 bases). Germline-derived CDR1 and CDR2 are LGHNA and YNFKEQ. Deletions cut 0 bases from V and 9 bases from J, with 6 bases between. The CDR3 length is 12 residues. The CDR3: CASSQEGGEQFF. DNA for the CDR3: TGTGCCAGCAGCCAAGAAGGGGGTGAGCAGTTCTTC.